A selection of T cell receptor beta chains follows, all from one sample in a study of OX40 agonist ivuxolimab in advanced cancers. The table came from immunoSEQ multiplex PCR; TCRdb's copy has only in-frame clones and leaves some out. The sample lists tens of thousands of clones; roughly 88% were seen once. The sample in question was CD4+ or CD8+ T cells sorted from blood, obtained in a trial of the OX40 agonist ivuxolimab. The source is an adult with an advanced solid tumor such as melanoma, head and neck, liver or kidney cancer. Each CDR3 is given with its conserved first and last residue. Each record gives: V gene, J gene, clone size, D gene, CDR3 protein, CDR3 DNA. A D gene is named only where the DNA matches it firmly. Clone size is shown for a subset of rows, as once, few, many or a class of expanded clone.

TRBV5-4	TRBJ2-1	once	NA	CASRTGAESSYNEQLF	TGTGCCAGCAGAACTGGGGCAGAAAGCTCCTACAATGAGCAGCTCTTC
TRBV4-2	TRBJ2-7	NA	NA	CASSQDQGVGAGVIYEQYF	TGTGCCAGCAGCCAAGATCAGGGGGTTGGAGCGGGAGTTATTTACGAGCAGTACTTC
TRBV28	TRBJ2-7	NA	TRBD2	CASSQTSGKYEQYF	TGTGCCAGCAGTCAAACTAGCGGGAAGTACGAGCAGTACTTC
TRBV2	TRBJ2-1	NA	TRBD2	CASRLREIFGSYNEQFF	TGTGCCAGCAGACTGCGGGAGATCTTTGGCTCCTACAATGAGCAGTTCTTC
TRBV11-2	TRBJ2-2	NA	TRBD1	CASRQPRGTGELFF	TGTGCCAGCAGGCAACCCAGGGGGACCGGGGAGCTGTTTTTT
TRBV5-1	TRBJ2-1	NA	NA	CASSLDFSYNEQFF	TGCGCCAGCAGCTTGGACTTCTCCTACAATGAGCAGTTCTTC
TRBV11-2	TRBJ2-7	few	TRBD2	CASSSNSGRTHEQYF	TGTGCCAGCAGCTCGAATAGCGGGAGGACCCACGAGCAGTACTTC
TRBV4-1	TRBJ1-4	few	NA	CASSQGIREEKLFF	TGCGCCAGCAGCCAAGGAATAAGGGAGGAAAAACTGTTTTTT
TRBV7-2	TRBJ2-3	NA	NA	CASSRSSGPYSTDTQYF	TGTGCCAGCAGCAGATCTTCGGGGCCATATAGCACAGATACGCAGTATTTT
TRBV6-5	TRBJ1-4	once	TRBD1	CASSYKDRVNEKLFF	TGTGCCAGCAGTTACAAGGACAGGGTAAATGAAAAACTGTTTTTT
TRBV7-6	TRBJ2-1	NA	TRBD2	CASSLTGGEQFF	TGTGCCAGCAGCTTAACGGGAGGTGAGCAGTTCTTC
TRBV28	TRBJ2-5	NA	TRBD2	CASRNHRGGQETQYF	TGTGCCAGCAGAAACCACCGCGGGGGCCAAGAGACCCAGTACTTC
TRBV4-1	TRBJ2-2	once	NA	CASSQVSFTGELFF	TGCGCCAGCAGCCAAGTTAGTTTCACCGGGGAGCTGTTTTTT
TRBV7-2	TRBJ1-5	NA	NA	CASSPTVVPFPHF	TGTGCCAGCAGCCCCACGGTCGTACCCTTCCCGCATTTT
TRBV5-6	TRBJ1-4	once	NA	CASSPMRGGEKLFF	TGTGCCAGCAGCCCGATGAGGGGAGGGGAAAAACTGTTTTTT
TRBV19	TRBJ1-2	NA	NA	CASSIERGRYGYTF	TGTGCCAGTAGTATAGAGAGGGGACGCTATGGCTACACCTTC
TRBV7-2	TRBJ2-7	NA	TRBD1	CASSLFGTGAYEQYF	TGTGCCAGCAGCTTGTTCGGGACAGGGGCCTACGAGCAGTACTTC
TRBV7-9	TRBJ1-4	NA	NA	CASQGLANEKLFF	TGTGCCAGCCAGGGGCTGGCTAATGAAAAACTGTTTTTT
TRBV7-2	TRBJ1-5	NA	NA	CASSSGRNQPQHF	TGTGCCAGCAGCTCGGGGAGGAATCAGCCCCAGCATTTT
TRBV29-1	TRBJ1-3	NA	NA	CSAFIGNTIYF	TGCAGCGCATTTATCGGAAACACCATATATTTT
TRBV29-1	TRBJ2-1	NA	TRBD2	CSVLPLAGYYNEQFF	TGCAGCGTTCTACCTTTAGCGGGCTACTACAATGAGCAGTTCTTC
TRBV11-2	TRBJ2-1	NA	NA	CASRLDNYNEQFF	TGTGCCAGCAGGTTGGACAACTACAATGAGCAGTTCTTC
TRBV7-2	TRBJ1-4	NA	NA	CASSLGGWHDEKLFF	TGTGCCAGCAGCTTAGGGGGGTGGCATGATGAAAAACTGTTTTTT
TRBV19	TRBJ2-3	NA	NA	CASSIGVDTQYF	TGTGCCAGTAGTATAGGGGTGGATACGCAGTATTTT
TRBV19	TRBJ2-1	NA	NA	CASRALVDNEQFF	TGTGCCTCCAGAGCCTTAGTCGACAATGAGCAGTTCTTC
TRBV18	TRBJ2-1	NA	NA	CASSPRLEVEQFF	TGTGCCAGCTCACCACGTCTCGAAGTTGAGCAGTTCTTC
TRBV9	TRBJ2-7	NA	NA	CASSVAPGLQYEQYF	TGTGCCAGCAGCGTAGCGCCGGGACTGCAATACGAGCAGTACTTC
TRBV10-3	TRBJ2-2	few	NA	CATTPVGTGELFF	TGTGCCACCACCCCGGTGGGCACCGGGGAGCTGTTTTTT